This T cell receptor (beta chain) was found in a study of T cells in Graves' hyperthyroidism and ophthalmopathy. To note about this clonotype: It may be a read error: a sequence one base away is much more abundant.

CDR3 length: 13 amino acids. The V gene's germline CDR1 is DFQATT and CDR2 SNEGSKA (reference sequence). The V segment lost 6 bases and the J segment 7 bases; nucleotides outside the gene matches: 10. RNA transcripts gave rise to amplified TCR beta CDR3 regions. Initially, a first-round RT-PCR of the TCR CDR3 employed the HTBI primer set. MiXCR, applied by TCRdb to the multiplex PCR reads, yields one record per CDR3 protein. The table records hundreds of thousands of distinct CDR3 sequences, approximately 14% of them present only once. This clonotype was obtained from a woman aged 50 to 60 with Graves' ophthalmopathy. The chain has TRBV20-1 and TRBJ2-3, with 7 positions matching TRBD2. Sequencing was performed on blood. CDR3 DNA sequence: TGCAGTGCGGGGACTACAGTAGCGAATACGCAGTATTTT. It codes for CSAGTTVANTQYF.